What follows describes a single TCR beta chain. V was trimmed by 7 bases and J by 0 bases, leaving 9 bases between them. The length of the CDR3 is 13 residues. The data stem from a study of blood T cell repertoires in COVID-19. Profiled with immunoSEQ multiplex PCR; TCRdb holds only in-frame clones, not every one. Of about 170,000 clones listed, more than 85% are singletons. This TCR was recovered from a woman older than 75 in a cohort sampled during active or convalescent COVID-19. The sequenced material came from peripheral blood. The chain couples TRBV12-3 or TRBV12-4 to TRBJ1-1, with unresolved D. The CDR3 loop is CASKSSMNTEAFF. The CDR3, as DNA: TGTGCCAGCAAAAGTAGTATGAACACTGAAGCTTTCTTT.